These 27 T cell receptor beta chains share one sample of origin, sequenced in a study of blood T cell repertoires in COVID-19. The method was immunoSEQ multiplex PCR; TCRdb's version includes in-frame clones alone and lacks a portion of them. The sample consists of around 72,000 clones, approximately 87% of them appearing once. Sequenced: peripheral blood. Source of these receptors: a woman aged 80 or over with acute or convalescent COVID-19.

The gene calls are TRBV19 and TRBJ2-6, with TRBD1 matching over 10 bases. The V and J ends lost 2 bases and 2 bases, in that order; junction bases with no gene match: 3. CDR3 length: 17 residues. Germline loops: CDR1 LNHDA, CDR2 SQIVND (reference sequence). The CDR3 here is CASSISGQGAGANVLTF. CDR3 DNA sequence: TGTGCCAGTAGTATAAGTGGACAGGGGGCTGGGGCCAACGTCCTGACTTTC.

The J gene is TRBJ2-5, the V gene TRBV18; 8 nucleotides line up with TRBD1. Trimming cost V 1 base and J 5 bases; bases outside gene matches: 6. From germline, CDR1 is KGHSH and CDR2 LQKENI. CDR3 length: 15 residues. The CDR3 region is CASSPLQGARETQYF. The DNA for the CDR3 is TGTGCCAGCTCACCACTGCAGGGGGCGCGGGAGACCCAGTACTTC.

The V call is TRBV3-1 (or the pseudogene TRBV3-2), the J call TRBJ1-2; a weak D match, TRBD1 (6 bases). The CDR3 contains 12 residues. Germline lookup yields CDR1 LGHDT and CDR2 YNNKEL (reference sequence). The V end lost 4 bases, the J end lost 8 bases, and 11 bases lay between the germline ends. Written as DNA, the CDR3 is TGTGCCAGCAGCCTACAGGGCGGCGGCTACACCTTC. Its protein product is CASSLQGGGYTF.

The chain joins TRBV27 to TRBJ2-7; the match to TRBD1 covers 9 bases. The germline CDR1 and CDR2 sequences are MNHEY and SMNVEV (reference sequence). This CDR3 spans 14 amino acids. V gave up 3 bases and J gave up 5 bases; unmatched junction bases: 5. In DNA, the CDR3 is TGTGCCAGCAGTTTGGGACAGGGTAGCCACGAGCAGTACTTC. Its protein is CASSLGQGSHEQYF.

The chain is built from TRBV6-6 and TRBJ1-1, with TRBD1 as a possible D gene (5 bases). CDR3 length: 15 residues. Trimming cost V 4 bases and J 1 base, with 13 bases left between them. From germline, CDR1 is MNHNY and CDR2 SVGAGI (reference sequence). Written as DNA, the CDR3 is TGTGCCAGCAGTTTTACTACCGGGGGGAACACTGAAGCTTTCTTT. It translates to CASSFTTGGNTEAFF.

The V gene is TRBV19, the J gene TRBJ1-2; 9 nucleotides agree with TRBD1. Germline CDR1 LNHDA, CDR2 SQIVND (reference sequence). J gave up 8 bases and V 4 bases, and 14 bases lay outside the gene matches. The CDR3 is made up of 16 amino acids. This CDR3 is CASSKGSDRGILGYTF. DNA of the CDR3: TGTGCCAGTAGTAAAGGGTCGGACAGGGGCATATTGGGCTACACCTTC. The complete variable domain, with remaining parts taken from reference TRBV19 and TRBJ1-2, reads DGGITQSPKYLFRKEGQNVTLSCEQNLNHDAMYWYRQDPGQGLRLIYYSQIVNDFQKGDIAEGYSVSREKKESFPLTVTSAQKNPTAFYLCASSKGSDRGILGYTFGSGTRLTVV.

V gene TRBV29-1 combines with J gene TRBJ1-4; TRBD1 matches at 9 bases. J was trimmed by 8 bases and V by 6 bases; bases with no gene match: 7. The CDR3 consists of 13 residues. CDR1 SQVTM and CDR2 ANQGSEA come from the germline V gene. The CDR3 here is CSVKGQGYEKLFF. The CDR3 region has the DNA TGCAGCGTCAAAGGACAGGGGTACGAAAAACTGTTTTTT.

The DNA of the CDR3 is TGTGCCAGTAGGTGGACAGGGGGCTCACCCCTCCACTTT. It encodes CASRWTGGSPLHF. The J gene is TRBJ1-6, the V gene TRBV19; 11 bases are a match to TRBD1. With V trimmed by 6 bases and J by 10 bases, 2 bases remained unmatched. Looked up from germline, CDR1 is LNHDA and CDR2 is SQIVND (reference sequence). This CDR3 spans 13 amino acids.

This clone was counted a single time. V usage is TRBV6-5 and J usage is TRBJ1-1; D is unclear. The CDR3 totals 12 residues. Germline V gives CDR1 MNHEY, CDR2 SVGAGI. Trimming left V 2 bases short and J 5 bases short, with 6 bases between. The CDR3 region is CASSYGRTEAFF. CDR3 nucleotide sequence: TGTGCCAGCAGTTACGGGCGAACTGAAGCTTTCTTT.

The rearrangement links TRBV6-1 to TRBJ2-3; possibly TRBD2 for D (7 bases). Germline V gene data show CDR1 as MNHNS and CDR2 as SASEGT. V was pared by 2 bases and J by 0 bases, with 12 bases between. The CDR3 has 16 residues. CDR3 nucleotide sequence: TGTGCCAGCAGTGAACGGGGGGCTCCTAGCACAGATACGCAGTATTTT. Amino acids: CASSERGAPSTDTQYF.

In DNA form, the CDR3 reads TGTGCCAGCAGCGTACAGGGAAACTATGGCTACACCTTC. This codes for CASSVQGNYGYTF. The V and J genes are TRBV9 and TRBJ1-2; perhaps TRBD1 as D (5 bases). Germline V gives CDR1 SGDLS, CDR2 YYNGEE. V shed 1 base and J shed 2 bases, with 6 bases lying between them. The CDR3 covers 13 residues.

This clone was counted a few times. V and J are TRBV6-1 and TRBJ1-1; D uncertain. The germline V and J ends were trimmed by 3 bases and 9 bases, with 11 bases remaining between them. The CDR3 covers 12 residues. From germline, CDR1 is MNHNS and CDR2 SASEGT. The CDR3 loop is CASSDEGMKAFF. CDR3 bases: TGTGCCAGCAGTGACGAGGGAATGAAAGCTTTCTTT.

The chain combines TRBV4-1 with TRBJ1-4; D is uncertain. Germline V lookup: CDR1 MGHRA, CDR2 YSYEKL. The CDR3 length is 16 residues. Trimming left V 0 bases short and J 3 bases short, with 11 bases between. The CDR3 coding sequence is TGCGCCAGCAGCCAAGATGGCAGAGGATCTAATGAAAAACTGTTTTTT. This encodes CASSQDGRGSNEKLFF.

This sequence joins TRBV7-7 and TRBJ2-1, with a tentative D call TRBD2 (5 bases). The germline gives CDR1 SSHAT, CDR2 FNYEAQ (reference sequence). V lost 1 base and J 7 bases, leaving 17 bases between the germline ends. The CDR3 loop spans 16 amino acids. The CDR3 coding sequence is TGTGCCAGCAGCTTAGGGCCCACGGGATCGGGTAATGAGCAGTTCTTC. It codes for CASSLGPTGSGNEQFF.

The DNA for the CDR3 is TGTGCCAGCAGCTGGGGACAGGGCCGCGTTCGGGGCTACACCTTC. Translation gives CASSWGQGRVRGYTF. The rearrangement uses TRBV5-5 and TRBJ1-2; 9 bases align to TRBD1. From germline, CDR1 is SGHKS and CDR2 YYEKEE (reference sequence). The junction had 11 bases not matched to a gene; V was cut back by 3 bases and J by 8 bases. The CDR3 consists of 15 residues. The full variable domain, with the rest looked up from reference TRBV5-5 and TRBJ1-2, is DAGVTQSPTHLIKTRGQQVTLRCSPISGHKSVSWYQQVLGQGPQFIFQYYEKEERGRGNFPDRFSARQFPNYSSELNVNALLLGDSALYLCASSWGQGRVRGYTFGSGTRLTVV.

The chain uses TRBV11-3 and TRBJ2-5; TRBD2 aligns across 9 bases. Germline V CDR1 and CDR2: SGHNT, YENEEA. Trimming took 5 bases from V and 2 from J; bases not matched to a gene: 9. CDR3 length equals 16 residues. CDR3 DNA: TGTGCCAGCAGCGGTGCGGGAGGGCGGGGACAAGAGACCCAGTACTTC. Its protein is CASSGAGGRGQETQYF.

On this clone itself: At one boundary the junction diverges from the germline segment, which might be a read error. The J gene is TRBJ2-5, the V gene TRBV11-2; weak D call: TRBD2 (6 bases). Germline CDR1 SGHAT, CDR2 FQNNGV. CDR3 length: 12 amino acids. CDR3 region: CASSEGGEAQYF. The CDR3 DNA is TGTGCCAGCAGCGAGGGAGGAGAGGCCCAGTACTTC.

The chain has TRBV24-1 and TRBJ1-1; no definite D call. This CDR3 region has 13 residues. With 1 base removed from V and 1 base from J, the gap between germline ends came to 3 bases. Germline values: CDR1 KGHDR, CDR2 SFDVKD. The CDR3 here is CATSDFKNTEAFF. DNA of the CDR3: TGTGCCACCAGTGATTTTAAGAACACTGAAGCTTTCTTT.

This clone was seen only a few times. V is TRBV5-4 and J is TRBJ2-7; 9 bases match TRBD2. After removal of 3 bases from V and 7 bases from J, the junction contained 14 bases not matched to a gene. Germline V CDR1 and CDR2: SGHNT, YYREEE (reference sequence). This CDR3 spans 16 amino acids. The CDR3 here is CASSSELREGLGEQYF. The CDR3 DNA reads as TGTGCCAGCAGCTCGGAGCTGCGGGAGGGCCTGGGGGAGCAGTACTTC. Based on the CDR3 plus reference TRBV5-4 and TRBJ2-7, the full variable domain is ETGVTQSPTHLIKTRGQQVTLRCSSQSGHNTVSWYQQALGQGPQFIFQYYREEENGRGNFPPRFSGLQFPNYSSELNVNALELDDSALYLCASSSELREGLGEQYFGPGTRLTVT.

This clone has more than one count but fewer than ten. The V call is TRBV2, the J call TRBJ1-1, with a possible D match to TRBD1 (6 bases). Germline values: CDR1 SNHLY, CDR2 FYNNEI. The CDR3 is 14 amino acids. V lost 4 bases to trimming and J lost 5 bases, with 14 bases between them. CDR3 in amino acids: CASSVQGIGTEAFF. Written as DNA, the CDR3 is TGTGCCAGCAGTGTTCAGGGGATCGGGACTGAAGCTTTCTTT.

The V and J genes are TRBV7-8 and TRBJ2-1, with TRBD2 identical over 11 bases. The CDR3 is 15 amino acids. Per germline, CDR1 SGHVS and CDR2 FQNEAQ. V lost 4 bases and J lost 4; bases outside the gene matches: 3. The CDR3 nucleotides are TGTGCCAGCAGCTCGACTAGCGGGGATTACAATGAGCAGTTCTTC. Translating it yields CASSSTSGDYNEQFF.

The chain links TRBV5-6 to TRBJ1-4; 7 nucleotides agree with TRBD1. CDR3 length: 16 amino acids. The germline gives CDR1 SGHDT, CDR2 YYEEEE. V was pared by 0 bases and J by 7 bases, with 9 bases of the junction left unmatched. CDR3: CASSLDRQGGGEKLFF. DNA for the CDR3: TGTGCCAGCAGCTTGGACCGACAGGGTGGGGGTGAAAAACTGTTTTTT.

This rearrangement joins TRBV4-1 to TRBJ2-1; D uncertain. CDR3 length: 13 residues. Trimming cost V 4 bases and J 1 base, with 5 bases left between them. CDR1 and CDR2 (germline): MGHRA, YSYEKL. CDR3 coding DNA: TGCGCCAGCAGCCCAACTTCCTACAATGAGCAGTTCTTC. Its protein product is CASSPTSYNEQFF.

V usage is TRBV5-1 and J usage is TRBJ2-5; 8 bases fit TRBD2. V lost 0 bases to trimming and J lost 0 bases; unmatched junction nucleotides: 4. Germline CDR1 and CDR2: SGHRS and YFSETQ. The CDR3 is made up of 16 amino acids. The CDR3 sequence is CASSLGERGYQETQYF. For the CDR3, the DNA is TGCGCCAGCAGCTTGGGTGAGCGGGGGTACCAAGAGACCCAGTACTTC.

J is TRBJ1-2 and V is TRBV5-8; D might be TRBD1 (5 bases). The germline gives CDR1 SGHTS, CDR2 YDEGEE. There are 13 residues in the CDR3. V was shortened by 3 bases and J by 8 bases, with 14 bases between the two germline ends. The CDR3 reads CASSSYAGGGYTF. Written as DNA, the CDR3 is TGTGCCAGCAGCTCCTATGCTGGGGGGGGCTACACCTTC.

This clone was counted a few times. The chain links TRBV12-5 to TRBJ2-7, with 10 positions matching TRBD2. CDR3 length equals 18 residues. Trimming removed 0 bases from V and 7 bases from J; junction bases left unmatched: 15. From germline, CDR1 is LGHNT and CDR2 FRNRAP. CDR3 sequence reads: CASGLVQWGLAGVEEQYF. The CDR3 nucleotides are TGTGCTAGTGGTTTGGTACAATGGGGGCTAGCGGGAGTCGAAGAGCAGTACTTC.

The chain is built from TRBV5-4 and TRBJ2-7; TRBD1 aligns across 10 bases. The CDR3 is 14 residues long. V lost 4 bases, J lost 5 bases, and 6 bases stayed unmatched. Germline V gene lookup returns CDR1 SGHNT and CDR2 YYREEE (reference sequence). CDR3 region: CASSPRQGADEQYF. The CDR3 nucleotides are TGTGCCAGCAGCCCCCGACAGGGGGCGGACGAGCAGTACTTC.